A selection of T cell receptor beta chains follows, all from one sample in a study of blood T cell repertoires in COVID-19. The table came from immunoSEQ multiplex PCR; TCRdb's copy has only in-frame clones and leaves some out. The data hold some 200,000 clones, with roughly four fifths observed a single time. Sample: peripheral blood. The origin of the receptors is a woman between 40 and 50 years old with acute or convalescent COVID-19. CDR3s include the opening cysteine and the closing phenylalanine or tryptophan. D genes are given only for firm matches. Not all rows give a size; the values are once, few, many and, for expanded clones, a class.

d_call clone_size j_call v_call cdr3_aa cdr3_nt
TRBD1 NA TRBJ1-2 TRBV7-9 CASSLHGTGNYGYTF TGTGCCAGCAGCTTACATGGGACAGGGAACTATGGCTACACCTTC
NA NA TRBJ1-1 TRBV11-2 CASSLVGSHLPDEAFF TGTGCCAGCAGCTTAGTCGGGAGCCACCTACCGGACGAAGCTTTCTTT
TRBD1 few TRBJ2-2 TRBV6-6 CASSRDRSTGELFF TGTGCCAGCAGTCGGGACAGAAGCACCGGGGAGCTGTTTTTT
NA NA TRBJ2-7 TRBV21-1 CASSKQGVTYEQYF TGTGCCAGCAGCAAACAGGGGGTGACCTACGAGCAGTACTTC
TRBD2 NA TRBJ2-1 TRBV3-1/TRBV3-2 CASSQAASGAYNEQFF TGTGCCAGCAGCCAAGCCGCAAGCGGGGCTTACAATGAGCAGTTCTTC
NA NA TRBJ1-1 TRBV7-2 CASSLDRWREAFF TGTGCCAGCAGCTTAGATCGGTGGCGGGAAGCTTTCTTT
NA NA TRBJ2-7 TRBV6-5 CASGRRDYEQYF TGTGCCAGCGGAAGACGGGACTACGAGCAGTACTTC
NA NA TRBJ2-7 TRBV2 CASSEAYRVGYEQYF TGTGCCAGCAGTGAAGCCTACAGGGTTGGGTACGAGCAGTACTTC
TRBD2 NA TRBJ2-1 TRBV7-3 CASSLGLAGAEQFF TGTGCCAGCAGCTTAGGACTAGCGGGGGCTGAGCAGTTCTTC
NA NA TRBJ1-3 TRBV5-5 CASSLQGIVGNTIYF TGTGCCAGCAGCTTGCAGGGCATAGTGGGAAACACCATATATTTT
TRBD1 NA TRBJ1-2 TRBV30 CAWSRGTGGGGYTF TGTGCCTGGAGTCGTGGGACAGGGGGAGGCGGCTACACCTTC
TRBD2 once TRBJ2-1 TRBV2 CASSELLAGESSEQFF TGTGCCAGCAGTGAGCTGTTAGCGGGAGAGAGCAGTGAGCAGTTCTTC
TRBD1 NA TRBJ2-5 TRBV6-1 CASSEGVRQGSRETQYF TGTGCCAGCAGTGAAGGGGTTCGACAGGGGTCCCGAGAGACCCAGTACTTC
NA NA TRBJ2-7 TRBV24-1 CATSDSSESSYEQYF TGTGCCACCAGTGATAGTTCGGAGAGCTCCTACGAGCAGTACTTC
TRBD1 NA TRBJ2-7 TRBV27 CASRTGGYEQYF TGTGCCAGCAGGACAGGGGGCTACGAGCAGTACTTC
TRBD1 NA TRBJ2-1 TRBV6-1 CASSHPGQGADEQFF TGTGCCAGCAGTCACCCGGGACAGGGGGCCGATGAGCAGTTCTTC
NA NA TRBJ1-4 TRBV3-1/TRBV3-2 CASSQDIFGSNEKLFF TGTGCCAGCAGCCAAGATATTTTCGGTTCTAATGAAAAACTGTTTTTT
NA NA TRBJ2-5 TRBV5-1 CASSSEIGAVYQETQYF TGCGCCAGCAGCTCGGAGATTGGAGCGGTGTACCAAGAGACCCAGTACTTC
TRBD2 NA TRBJ2-1 TRBV2 CASSIGLAGVSYNEQFF TGTGCCAGCAGTATCGGACTAGCGGGGGTCTCCTACAATGAGCAGTTCTTC
NA NA TRBJ1-2 TRBV30 CAWGHNGYTF TGTGCCTGGGGCCACAATGGCTACACCTTC
TRBD1 NA TRBJ2-7 TRBV24-1 CATPVPPPGTGFEQYF TGTGCCACCCCAGTTCCGCCCCCCGGGACAGGGTTCGAGCAGTACTTC
NA NA TRBJ2-1 TRBV7-3 CASSHFAGASSYNEQFF TGTGCCAGCAGCCACTTTGCAGGGGCCAGCTCCTACAATGAGCAGTTCTTC
NA NA TRBJ1-5 TRBV2 CASTGDNQPQHF TGTGCCAGCACGGGGGACAATCAGCCCCAGCATTTT
NA NA TRBJ2-7 TRBV5-1 CASSLASSEGYEQYF TGCGCCAGCAGCTTGGCTAGCTCCGAAGGTTACGAGCAGTACTTC
NA few TRBJ1-5 TRBV7-6 CASSLVSGVNQPQHF TGTGCCAGCAGCTTAGTATCAGGGGTCAATCAGCCCCAGCATTTT
NA NA TRBJ2-1 TRBV5-1 CASSLAPPVAGEQFF TGCGCCAGCAGCTTGGCCCCCCCTGTGGCGGGTGAGCAGTTCTTC
NA NA TRBJ1-1 TRBV19 CASSPTGLGTEAFF TGTGCCAGTAGTCCCACAGGGTTGGGCACTGAAGCTTTCTTT
TRBD2 NA TRBJ2-3 TRBV5-5 CASSGLAGGDFSTDTQYF TGTGCCAGCAGCGGTCTAGCGGGAGGGGATTTTAGCACAGATACGCAGTATTTT
TRBD1 few TRBJ1-1 TRBV19 CASSIVRGRPIRKNTEAFF TGTGCCAGTAGTATAGTCAGGGGGCGCCCTATCCGAAAGAACACTGAAGCTTTCTTT
NA NA TRBJ2-3 TRBV25-1 CASSPSGGVTDTQYF TGTGCCAGCAGCCCCTCCGGCGGGGTCACAGATACGCAGTATTTT
TRBD2 few TRBJ2-2 TRBV18 CASSPRLAGENTGELFF TGTGCCAGCTCACCACGACTAGCGGGAGAGAACACCGGGGAGCTGTTTTTT
TRBD2 NA TRBJ2-1 TRBV27 CASNPSGGPYNEQFF TGTGCCAGCAACCCTAGCGGCGGCCCCTACAATGAGCAGTTCTTC
NA NA TRBJ2-7 TRBV7-2 CASSLEASRQQYF TGTGCCAGCAGCTTAGAGGCTAGCAGACAGCAGTACTTC
NA NA TRBJ2-1 TRBV21-1 CASSKEENDTPRSYNEQFF TGTGCCAGCAGCAAAGAAGAGAACGATACGCCCCGAAGTTACAATGAGCAGTTCTTC
NA NA TRBJ2-7 TRBV5-5 CASTPMIAGSLPGSLEQYF TGTGCCAGCACCCCCATGATTGCAGGGTCCTTACCGGGCTCTCTCGAGCAGTACTTC
TRBD2 NA TRBJ2-1 TRBV6-5 CASSSSTSGRATEQFF TGTGCCAGCAGTTCAAGCACTAGCGGGAGGGCCACTGAGCAGTTCTTC
NA NA TRBJ1-2 TRBV6-5 CASGAGVGYTF TGTGCCAGCGGAGCAGGGGTGGGCTACACCTTC
TRBD2 NA TRBJ2-7 TRBV11-1 CASRKSGRYYEQYF TGTGCCAGCAGAAAGAGCGGGAGGTATTACGAGCAGTACTTC
TRBD2 NA TRBJ2-1 TRBV9 CASSVYSGGAFGNEQFF TGTGCCAGCAGCGTTTATAGCGGGGGGGCTTTTGGGAATGAGCAGTTCTTC
NA NA TRBJ1-1 TRBV6-7 CASSYGDTMNTEAFF TGTGCCAGCAGTTACGGGGACACAATGAACACTGAAGCTTTCTTT
NA once TRBJ2-7 TRBV13 CASTPYGSSYEQYF TGTGCCAGCACCCCGTACGGGAGCTCCTACGAGCAGTACTTC
NA NA TRBJ1-6 TRBV18 CAALGSLGSPLHF TGTGCCGCCCTGGGGAGCCTGGGATCACCCCTCCACTTT